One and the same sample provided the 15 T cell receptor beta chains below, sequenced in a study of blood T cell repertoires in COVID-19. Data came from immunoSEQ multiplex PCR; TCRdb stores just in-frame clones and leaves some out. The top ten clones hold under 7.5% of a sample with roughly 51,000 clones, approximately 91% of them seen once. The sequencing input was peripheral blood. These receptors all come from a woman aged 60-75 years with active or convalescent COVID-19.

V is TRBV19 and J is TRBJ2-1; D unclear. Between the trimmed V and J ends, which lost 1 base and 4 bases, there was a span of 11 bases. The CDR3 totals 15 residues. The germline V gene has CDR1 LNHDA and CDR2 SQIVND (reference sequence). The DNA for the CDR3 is TGTGCCAGTAGTATAGGTCGGAGCAGATACAATGAGCAGTTCTTC. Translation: CASSIGRSRYNEQFF.

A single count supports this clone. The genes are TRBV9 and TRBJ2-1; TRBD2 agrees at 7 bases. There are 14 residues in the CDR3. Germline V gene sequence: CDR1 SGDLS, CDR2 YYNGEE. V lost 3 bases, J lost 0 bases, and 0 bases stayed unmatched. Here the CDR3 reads CASSGGSSYNEQFF. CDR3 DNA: TGTGCCAGCAGCGGCGGGAGCTCCTACAATGAGCAGTTCTTC.

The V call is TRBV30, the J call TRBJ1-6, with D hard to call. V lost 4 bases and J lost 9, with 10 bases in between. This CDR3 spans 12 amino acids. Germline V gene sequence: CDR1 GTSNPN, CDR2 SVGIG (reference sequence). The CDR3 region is CAWKRAGSPLHF. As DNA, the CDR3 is TGTGCCTGGAAGAGGGCTGGTTCACCCCTCCACTTT.

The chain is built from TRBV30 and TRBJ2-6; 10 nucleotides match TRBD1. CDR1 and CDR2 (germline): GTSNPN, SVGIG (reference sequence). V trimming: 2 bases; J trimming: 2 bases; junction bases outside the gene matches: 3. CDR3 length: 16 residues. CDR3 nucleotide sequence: TGTGCCTGGAGTAGGGACAGGGGAGCTGGGGCCAACGTCCTGACTTTC. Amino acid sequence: CAWSRDRGAGANVLTF.

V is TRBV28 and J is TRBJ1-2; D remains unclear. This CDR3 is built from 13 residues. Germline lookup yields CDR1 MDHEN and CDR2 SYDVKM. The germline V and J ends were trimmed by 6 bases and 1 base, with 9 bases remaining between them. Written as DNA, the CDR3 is TGTGCCAGCAGCGCGGGCCATAACTATGGCTACACCTTC. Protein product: CASSAGHNYGYTF.

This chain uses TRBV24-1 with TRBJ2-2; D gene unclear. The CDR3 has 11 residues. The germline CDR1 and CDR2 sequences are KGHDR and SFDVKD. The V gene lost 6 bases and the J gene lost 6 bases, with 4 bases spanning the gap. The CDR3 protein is CATSSPGELFF. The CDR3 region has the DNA TGTGCCACCAGTAGCCCCGGGGAGCTGTTTTTT.

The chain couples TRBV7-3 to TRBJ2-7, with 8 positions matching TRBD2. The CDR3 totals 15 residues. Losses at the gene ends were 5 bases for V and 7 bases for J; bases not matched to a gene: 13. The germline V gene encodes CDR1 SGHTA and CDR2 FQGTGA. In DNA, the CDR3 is TGTGCCAGCAGCGACCCCCCTAGCGGGCATCATGAGCAGTACTTC. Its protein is CASSDPPSGHHEQYF.

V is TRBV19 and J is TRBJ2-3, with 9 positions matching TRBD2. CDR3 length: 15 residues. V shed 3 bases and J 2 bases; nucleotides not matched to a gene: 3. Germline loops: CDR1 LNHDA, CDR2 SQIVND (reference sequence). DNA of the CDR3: TGTGCCAGTAGTATTGTAGCGGGAGCCACAGATACGCAGTATTTT. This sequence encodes CASSIVAGATDTQYF.

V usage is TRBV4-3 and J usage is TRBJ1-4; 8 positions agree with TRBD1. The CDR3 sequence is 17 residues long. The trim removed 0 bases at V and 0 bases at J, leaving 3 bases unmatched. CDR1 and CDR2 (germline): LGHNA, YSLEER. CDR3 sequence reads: CASSQDTGGATNEKLFF. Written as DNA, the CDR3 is TGCGCCAGCAGCCAAGACACAGGGGGTGCAACTAATGAAAAACTGTTTTTT.

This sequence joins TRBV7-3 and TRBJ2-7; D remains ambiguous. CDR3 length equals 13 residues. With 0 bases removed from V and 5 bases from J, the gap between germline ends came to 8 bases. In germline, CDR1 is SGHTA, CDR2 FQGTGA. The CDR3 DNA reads TGTGCCAGCAGCTTAACGGTCTTAGACGAGCAGTACTTC. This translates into CASSLTVLDEQYF.

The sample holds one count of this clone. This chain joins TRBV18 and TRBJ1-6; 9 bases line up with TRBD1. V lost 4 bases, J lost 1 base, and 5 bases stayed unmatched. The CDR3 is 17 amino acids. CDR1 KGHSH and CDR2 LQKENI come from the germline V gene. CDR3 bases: TGTGCCAGCTCACGGGACAGGGTCGTTTCCTATAATTCACCCCTCCACTTT. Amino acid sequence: CASSRDRVVSYNSPLHF.

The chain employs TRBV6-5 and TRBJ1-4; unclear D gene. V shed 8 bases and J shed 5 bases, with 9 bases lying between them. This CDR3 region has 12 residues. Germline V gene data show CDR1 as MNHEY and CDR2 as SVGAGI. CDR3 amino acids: CASSSVNEKLFF. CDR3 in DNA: TGTGCCAGCTCGAGTGTCAATGAAAAACTGTTTTTT.

Here the CDR3 reads CASSQDGTSGLYNEQFF. CDR3 DNA sequence: TGCGCCAGCAGCCAAGATGGAACTAGCGGGTTGTACAATGAGCAGTTCTTC. V is TRBV4-3 and J is TRBJ2-1; 9 bases match TRBD2. Trimming at V came to 0 bases and at J to 4 bases, leaving 7 bases not matched to a gene. Looked up from germline, CDR1 is LGHNA and CDR2 is YSLEER. The CDR3 is 17 amino acids.

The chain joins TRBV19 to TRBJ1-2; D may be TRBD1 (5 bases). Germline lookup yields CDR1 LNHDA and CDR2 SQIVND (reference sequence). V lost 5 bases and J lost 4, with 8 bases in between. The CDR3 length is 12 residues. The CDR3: CASSARAYGYTF. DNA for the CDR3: TGTGCCAGTAGTGCCAGGGCCTATGGCTACACCTTC.

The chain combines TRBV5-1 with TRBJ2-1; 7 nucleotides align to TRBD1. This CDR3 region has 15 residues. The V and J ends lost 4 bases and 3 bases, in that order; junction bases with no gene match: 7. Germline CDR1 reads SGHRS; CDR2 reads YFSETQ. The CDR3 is CASSETRDSYNEQFF. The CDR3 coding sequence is TGCGCCAGCAGCGAGACTCGGGACAGCTACAATGAGCAGTTCTTC.